Below, one TCR beta chain is given with its context. Its antigen is not identified. This CDR3 comprises 14 residues. The junction had 7 bases not matched to a gene; V was cut back by 4 bases and J by 5 bases. Presence of unique molecular identifiers characterized the TCR beta cDNA libraries. From around 0.96 to 9.9 million T cells, roughly 0.5 million cDNA molecules were obtained. TCRdb itself ran the PCR reads through MiXCR, one entry per CDR3 protein. The sample lists 350,000 to 500,000 distinct CDR3 sequences; 30% to 45% were seen once. The data were taken from a study of post-analysis software for immune sequencing data. General study findings and limits: Roughly 5 TRBV segments, TRBV5-6, TRBV5-1 and TRBV20-1 among them, were found more frequent in patients than controls.

The chain employs TRBV12-3 or TRBV12-4 and TRBJ2-5, with TRBD1 identical over 7 bases. What was sequenced was blood. The sequence derives from a girl aged 2-10 years with multiple sclerosis. The CDR3: CASSSTGVLETQYF. CDR3 nucleotides: TGTGCCAGCAGTTCAACAGGGGTTTTGGAGACCCAGTACTTC.